This T cell receptor (beta chain) stems from a study of glioma-infiltrating T cells. The study, taken as a whole, reports: Very few CDR3 sequences were shared between tissue and blood. Non-neoplastic patients had below-expected tissue-blood divergence, while all gliomas exceeded expectation.

This clonotype was recorded many times. Its antigen remains unknown. One end of the junction varies from germline; a read error may be responsible. Using RNA template, CDR3s of TCR alpha and beta were amplified with iRepertoire arm-PCR. One-step reverse transcription and amplification started from approximately 100-400 ng of tissue mRNA or PBMC total RNA. TCRdb itself ran the multiplex PCR reads through MiXCR, one entry per CDR3 protein. The repertoire holds roughly 120,000 distinct CDR3 sequences, with 25% as singletons. This receptor was obtained from a human donor with low-grade glioma or glioblastoma, undergoing nonglioma brain surgery, or in good health (not recorded which). Sequencing was carried out using glioma tissue, nonneoplastic brain tissue, or PBMCs (not recorded which).

Here the CDR3 reads CASSLEETQYF. In DNA, the CDR3 is TGTGCCAGCTCACTGGAAGAGACCCAGTACTTC. The V and J genes are TRBV5-1 and TRBJ2-5; no clear D gene. There are 11 residues in the CDR3. Germline loops: CDR1 SGHRS, CDR2 YFSETQ.